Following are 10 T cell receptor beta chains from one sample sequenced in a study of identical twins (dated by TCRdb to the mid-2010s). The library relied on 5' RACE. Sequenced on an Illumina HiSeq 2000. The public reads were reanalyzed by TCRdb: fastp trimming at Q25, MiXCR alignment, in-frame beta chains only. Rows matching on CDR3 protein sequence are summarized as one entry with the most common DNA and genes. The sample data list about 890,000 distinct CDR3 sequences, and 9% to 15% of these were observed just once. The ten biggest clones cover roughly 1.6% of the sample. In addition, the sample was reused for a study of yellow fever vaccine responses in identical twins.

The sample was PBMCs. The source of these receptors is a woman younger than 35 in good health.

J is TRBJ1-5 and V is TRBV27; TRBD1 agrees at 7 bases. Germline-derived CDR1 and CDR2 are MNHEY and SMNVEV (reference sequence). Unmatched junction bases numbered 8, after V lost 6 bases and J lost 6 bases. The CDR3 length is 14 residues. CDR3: CASSTRGWGQPQHF. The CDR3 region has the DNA TGTGCCAGCAGCACCAGGGGGTGGGGTCAGCCCCAGCATTTT.

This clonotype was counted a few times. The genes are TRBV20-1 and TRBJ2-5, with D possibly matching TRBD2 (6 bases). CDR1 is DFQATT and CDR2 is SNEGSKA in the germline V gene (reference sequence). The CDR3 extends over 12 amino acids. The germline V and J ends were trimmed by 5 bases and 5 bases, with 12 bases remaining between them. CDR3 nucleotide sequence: TGCAGTGCTCCGGACTACTCGGAGACCCAGTACTTC. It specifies CSAPDYSETQYF.

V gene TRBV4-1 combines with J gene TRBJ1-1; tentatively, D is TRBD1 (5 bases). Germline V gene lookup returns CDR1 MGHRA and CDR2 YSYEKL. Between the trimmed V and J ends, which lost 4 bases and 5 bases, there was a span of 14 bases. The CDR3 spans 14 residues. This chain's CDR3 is CASSLPRGRTEAFF. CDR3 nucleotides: TGCGCCAGCAGCCTTCCTCGGGGGAGGACTGAAGCTTTCTTT.

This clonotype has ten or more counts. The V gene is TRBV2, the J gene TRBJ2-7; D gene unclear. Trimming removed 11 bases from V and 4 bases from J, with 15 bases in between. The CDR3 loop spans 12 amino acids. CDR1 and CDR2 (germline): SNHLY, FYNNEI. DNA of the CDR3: TGTGCCGGACGGAGCAAGTGGTACGAGCAGTACTTC. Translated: CAGRSKWYEQYF. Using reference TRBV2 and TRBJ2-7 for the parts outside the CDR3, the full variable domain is EPEVTQTPSHQVTQMGQEVILRCVPISNHLYFYWYRQILGQKVEFLVSFYNNEISEKSEIFDDQFSVERPDGSNFTLKIRSTKLEDSAMYFCAGRSKWYEQYFGPGTRLTVT.

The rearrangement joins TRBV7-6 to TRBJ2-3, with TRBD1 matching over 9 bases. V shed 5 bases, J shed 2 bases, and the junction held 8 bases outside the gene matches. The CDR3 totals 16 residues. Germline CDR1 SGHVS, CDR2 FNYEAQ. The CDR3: CASSHHRDRATDTQYF. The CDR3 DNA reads TGTGCCAGCAGCCACCACAGGGACAGGGCCACAGATACGCAGTATTTT.

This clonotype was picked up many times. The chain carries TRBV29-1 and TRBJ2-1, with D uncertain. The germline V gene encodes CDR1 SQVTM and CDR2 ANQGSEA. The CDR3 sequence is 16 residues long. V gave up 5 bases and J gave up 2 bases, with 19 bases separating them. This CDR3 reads CSVSPMIPIPYNEQFF. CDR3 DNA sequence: TGCAGCGTTTCCCCAATGATACCGATCCCCTACAATGAGCAGTTCTTC.

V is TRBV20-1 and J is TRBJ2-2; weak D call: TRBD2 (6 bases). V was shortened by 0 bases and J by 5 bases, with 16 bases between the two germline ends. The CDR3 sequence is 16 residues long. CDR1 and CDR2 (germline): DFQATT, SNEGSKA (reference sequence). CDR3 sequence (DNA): TGCAGTGCTAGAGATCTAGCGCAGAAAAAGACCGGGGAGCTGTTTTTT. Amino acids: CSARDLAQKKTGELFF.

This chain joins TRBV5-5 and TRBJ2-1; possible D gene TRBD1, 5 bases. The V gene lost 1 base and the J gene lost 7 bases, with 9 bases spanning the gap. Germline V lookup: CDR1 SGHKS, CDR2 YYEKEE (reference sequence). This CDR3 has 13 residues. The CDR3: CASSLRTQNEQFF. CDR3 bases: TGTGCCAGCAGCTTGAGGACACAAAATGAGCAGTTCTTC. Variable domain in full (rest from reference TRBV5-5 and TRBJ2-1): DAGVTQSPTHLIKTRGQQVTLRCSPISGHKSVSWYQQVLGQGPQFIFQYYEKEERGRGNFPDRFSARQFPNYSSELNVNALLLGDSALYLCASSLRTQNEQFFGPGTRLTVL.

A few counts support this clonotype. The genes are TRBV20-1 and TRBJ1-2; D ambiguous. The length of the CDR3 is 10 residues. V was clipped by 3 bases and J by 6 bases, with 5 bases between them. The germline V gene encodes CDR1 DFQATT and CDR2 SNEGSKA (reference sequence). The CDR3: CSASQDGYTF. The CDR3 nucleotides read TGCAGTGCTAGCCAGGATGGCTACACCTTC.

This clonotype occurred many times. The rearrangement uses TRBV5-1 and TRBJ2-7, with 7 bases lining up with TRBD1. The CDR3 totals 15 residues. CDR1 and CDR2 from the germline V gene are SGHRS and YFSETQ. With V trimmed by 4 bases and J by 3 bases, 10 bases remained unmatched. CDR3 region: CASSGQEIGRYEQYF. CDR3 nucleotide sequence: TGCGCCAGCAGCGGACAGGAAATTGGACGCTACGAGCAGTACTTC.